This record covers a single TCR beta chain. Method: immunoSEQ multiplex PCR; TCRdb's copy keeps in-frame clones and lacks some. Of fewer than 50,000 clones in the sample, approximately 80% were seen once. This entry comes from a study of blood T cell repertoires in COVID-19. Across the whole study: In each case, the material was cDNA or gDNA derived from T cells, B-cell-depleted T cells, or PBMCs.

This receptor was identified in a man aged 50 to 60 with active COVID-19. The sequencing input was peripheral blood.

The CDR3 nucleotides read TGTGCCAGCAGTACGACCGGGACTTTAGGAGATACGCAGTATTTT. Protein sequence: CASSTTGTLGDTQYF. V is TRBV6-6 and J is TRBJ2-3, with a weak D call TRBD2 (6 bases). Germline V gene sequence: CDR1 MNHNY, CDR2 SVGAGI (reference sequence). Trimming removed 5 bases from V and 5 bases from J, with 17 bases in between. CDR3 size: 15 residues.